This TCR beta chain came from a study of CD8+CD57+ T cells in acquired aplastic anemia. The wider study: Roughly 3 ug was the average amount of DNA from sorted CD4+ and CD8+ cells. On average, healthy donors gave approximately 9.9 million reads for CD4+ cells.

For CDR3 and TCR beta VDJ profiling, genomic DNA was the template used. From the reads, TCRdb called clonotypes with MiXCR, one entry per CDR3 protein. The sample shows 80,000 or so distinct CDR3 sequences, approximately 46% of them seen only once. Study outcomes and limitations: Shared by patients and controls, almost 30 CD8+ CDR3s were abundant in patients.

This CDR3 is 16 amino acids long. V trimming: 4 bases; J trimming: 2 bases; junction bases outside the gene matches: 12. The V gene's germline CDR1 is DFQATT and CDR2 SNEGSKA (reference sequence). Comment on this clonotype: Its target is not known.

Sequencing was carried out using sorted CD4+, CD8+, or CD8+CD57+ T cells (not recorded which) from PBMCs. The TCR sequence derives from a human donor in good health, serving as a control. The chain recombines TRBV20-1 with TRBJ2-5, with TRBD2 matching 8 bases. CDR3 region: CSAKKVGGAPQETQYF. CDR3 coding DNA: TGCAGTGCTAAAAAAGTCGGGGGGGCCCCACAAGAGACCCAGTACTTC.